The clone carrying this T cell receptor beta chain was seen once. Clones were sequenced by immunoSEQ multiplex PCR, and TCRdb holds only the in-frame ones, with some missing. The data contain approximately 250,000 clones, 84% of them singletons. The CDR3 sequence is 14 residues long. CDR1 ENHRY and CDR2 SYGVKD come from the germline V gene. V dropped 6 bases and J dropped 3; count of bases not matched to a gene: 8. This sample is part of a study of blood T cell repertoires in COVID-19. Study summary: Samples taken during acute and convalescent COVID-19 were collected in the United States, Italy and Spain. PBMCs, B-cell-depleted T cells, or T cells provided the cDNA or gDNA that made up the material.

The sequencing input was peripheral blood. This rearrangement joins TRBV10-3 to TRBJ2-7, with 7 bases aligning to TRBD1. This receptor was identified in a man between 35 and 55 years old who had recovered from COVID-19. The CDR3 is CAIRGSGQNYEQYF. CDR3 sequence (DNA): TGTGCCATCAGGGGTTCGGGACAGAACTACGAGCAGTACTTC.